A single sample is the source of the 29 T cell receptor beta chains below, sequenced in a study of CXCR3-negative and CXCR3-positive naive CD8 T cells. Broader study findings: Naive cells that were CXCR3-positive had more hydrophobic TRB CDR3s (compared with CXCR3-negative naive cells).

All TRB cDNA libraries came from 5' RACE performed with UMI labels. TCRdb re-called the 5' RACE reads and shows each CDR3 protein once, DNA omitted. The sample's table shows approximately 140,000 distinct CDR3 sequences. Their recognized antigens are unknown. Specimen: naive CXCR3+ CD8+ T cells from blood. As for subset: CD45RO-CCR7+CD27+CD95- naive CD8+ T cells expressing CXCR3 (TNR3+). The source of these receptors is a human donor in good health. Some clones in this sample may be carry-over from other donors' samples.

The chain links TRBV12-3 or TRBV12-4 to TRBJ1-2; TCRdb returns TRBD1, unconfirmable since there is no DNA. CDR3 size: 13 residues. This CDR3 is CASTSTGNYGYTF.

J is TRBJ2-1 and V is TRBV19. Germline CDR1 is LNHDA and CDR2 is SQIVND (reference sequence). This CDR3 has 11 amino acids. CDR3 region: CASSVGREQFF.

The rearrangement uses TRBV4-1 and TRBJ1-1. From germline, CDR1 is MGHRA and CDR2 YSYEKL. The CDR3 length is 14 residues. The chain's CDR3 is CASSQDWLNTEAFF.

The J gene is TRBJ2-4, the V gene TRBV21-1; no DNA is available, so the TRBD1 call from TCRdb remains unchecked. TRBV21-1 is a pseudogene locus. This CDR3 comprises 17 residues. This chain's CDR3 is CASSTYRQGIVKNIQYF.

CDR3 sequence: CSVGTFNTEAFF. The chain recombines TRBV29-1 with TRBJ1-1. There are 12 residues in the CDR3. The V gene's germline CDR1 is SQVTM and CDR2 ANQGSEA. The complete variable domain, with remaining parts taken from reference TRBV29-1 and TRBJ1-1, reads SAVISQKPSRDICQRGTSLTIQCQVDSQVTMMFWYRQQPGQSLTLIATANQGSEATYESGFVIDKFPISRPNLTFSTLTVSNMSPEDSSIYLCSVGTFNTEAFFGQGTRLTVV.

This chain links TRBV7-6 with TRBJ2-3; the TCRdb call, TRBD2, lacks DNA for checking. This CDR3 has 16 amino acids. Germline CDR1 is SGHVS and CDR2 is FNYEAQ. The CDR3 here is CASSPWTSGGEDTQYF.

The chain recombines TRBV29-1 with TRBJ1-3; as DNA is missing, the TRBD1 call by TCRdb cannot be tested. The CDR3 consists of 14 residues. The V gene's germline CDR1 is SQVTM and CDR2 ANQGSEA. CDR3 region: CSVNPLGSGNTIYF. Complete variable domain (other parts from reference TRBV29-1 and TRBJ1-3): SAVISQKPSRDICQRGTSLTIQCQVDSQVTMMFWYRQQPGQSLTLIATANQGSEATYESGFVIDKFPISRPNLTFSTLTVSNMSPEDSSIYLCSVNPLGSGNTIYFGEGSWLTVV.

The rearrangement joins TRBV29-1 to TRBJ1-2; the D call from TCRdb, TRBD1, cannot be confirmed without DNA. CDR3 length: 12 amino acids. Germline assignment: CDR1 SQVTM and CDR2 ANQGSEA. CDR3 protein: CSVETTGDGYTF. Full variable domain (remainder filled in from reference TRBV29-1 and TRBJ1-2): SAVISQKPSRDICQRGTSLTIQCQVDSQVTMMFWYRQQPGQSLTLIATANQGSEATYESGFVIDKFPISRPNLTFSTLTVSNMSPEDSSIYLCSVETTGDGYTFGSGTRLTVV.

The rearrangement links TRBV7-2 to TRBJ2-7. Germline loops: CDR1 SGHTA, CDR2 FQGNSA. The CDR3 runs 14 residues. CDR3: CASSLALSSSEQYF.

The chain employs TRBV12-3 or TRBV12-4 and TRBJ2-1; as DNA is missing, the TRBD1 call by TCRdb cannot be tested. The CDR3 length is 12 residues. The CDR3 reads CASSGQDNEQFF.

The chain recombines TRBV27 with TRBJ2-1. The CDR3 is 15 residues long. The germline V gene encodes CDR1 MNHEY and CDR2 SMNVEV (reference sequence). CDR3 in amino acids: CASSDGQSSYNEQFF.

The chain combines TRBV21-1 with TRBJ2-3. TRBV21-1 is shown as a pseudogene. The CDR3 contains 17 residues. CDR3 protein: CASSSRGPRAMGDTQYF.

The rearrangement links TRBV12-3 or TRBV12-4 to TRBJ2-1; TCRdb selects TRBD2, and the lack of DNA leaves this call unchecked. The CDR3 is 13 residues long. The CDR3 loop is CASSSTSPNEQFF.

V is TRBV6-2 or TRBV6-3 and J is TRBJ2-7; the TRBD1 assignment by TCRdb is unverifiable without DNA. The CDR3 extends over 13 amino acids. CDR1 and CDR2 (germline): MNHEY, SVGEGT. This chain's CDR3 is CASSFGTHYEQYF.

This chain joins TRBV5-1 and TRBJ2-2; TCRdb indicates TRBD1, and absent DNA this call remains unverified. CDR1 SGHRS and CDR2 YFSETQ come from the germline V gene. The CDR3 extends over 14 amino acids. The CDR3 here is CASNTERRAGELFF.

The chain links TRBV28 to TRBJ2-7; with no DNA, the TCRdb D assignment of TRBD2 cannot be verified. CDR1 and CDR2 from the germline V gene are MDHEN and SYDVKM. The CDR3 covers 15 residues. The CDR3 reads CASSFLLGNSYEQYF.

The chain has TRBV11-2 and TRBJ2-7; the D call from TCRdb, TRBD1, cannot be confirmed without DNA. This CDR3 region has 14 residues. The V gene's germline CDR1 is SGHAT and CDR2 FQNNGV. The CDR3 region is CASSLGTGTDEQYF.

CDR3 region: CSMIPGQVDTQYF. The rearrangement joins TRBV29-1 to TRBJ2-3; the D gene TCRdb calls, TRBD1, cannot be checked with no DNA. The CDR3 totals 13 residues. Germline values: CDR1 SQVTM, CDR2 ANQGSEA.

CDR3 sequence: CASSRLEGDGTDTQYF. V gene TRBV12-3 or TRBV12-4 combines with J gene TRBJ2-3; TCRdb calls TRBD2, which cannot be checked without DNA. The CDR3 spans 16 residues.

This CDR3 is CASSLGGAQDEAFF. J is TRBJ1-1 and V is TRBV7-2; lacking DNA, the TRBD1 call made by TCRdb goes unchecked. CDR1 is SGHTA, CDR2 FQGNSA, per germline. The CDR3 is 14 residues long.

The gene calls are TRBV3-1 and TRBJ2-7; absent DNA, TCRdb's TRBD2 call cannot be checked. This CDR3 region has 12 residues. Germline V gene data show CDR1 as LGHDT and CDR2 as YNNKEL (reference sequence). CDR3 sequence: CASAVGGYEQYF.

This chain connects TRBV5-1 to TRBJ2-7; without DNA, the TCRdb call of TRBD1 cannot be checked. This CDR3 has 14 residues. In germline, CDR1 is SGHRS, CDR2 YFSETQ. The CDR3 here is CASSLDRGPYEQYF. Using reference TRBV5-1 and TRBJ2-7 for the parts outside the CDR3, the full variable domain is KAGVTQTPRYLIKTRGQQVTLSCSPISGHRSVSWYQQTPGQGLQFLFEYFSETQRNKGNFPGRFSGRQFSNSRSEMNVSTLELGDSALYLCASSLDRGPYEQYFGPGTRLTVT.

The chain combines TRBV14 with TRBJ2-2; without DNA, the TCRdb call of TRBD1 cannot be checked. Germline CDR1 is SGHDN and CDR2 is FVKESK. The CDR3 covers 17 residues. This CDR3 reads CASSQEAEGALTGELFF. Combining the CDR3 with reference TRBV14 and TRBJ2-2 gives the whole variable domain EAGVTQFPSHSVIEKGQTVTLRCDPISGHDNLYWYRRVMGKEIKFLLHFVKESKQDESGMPNNRFLAERTGGTYSTLKVQPAELEDSGVYFCASSQEAEGALTGELFFGEGSRLTVL.

This sequence joins TRBV10-3 and TRBJ2-7; TCRdb outputs TRBD1, but without DNA this stays unchecked. Germline V gives CDR1 ENHRY, CDR2 SYGVKD. There are 14 residues in the CDR3. CDR3 sequence reads: CAISEGGRVYEQYF.

This chain connects TRBV12-3 or TRBV12-4 to TRBJ1-5. The CDR3 runs 12 residues. Here the CDR3 reads CASSSDRKTQHF.

CDR3 region: CASSLSAPSGPYEQYF. V and J are TRBV27 and TRBJ2-7; TCRdb indicates TRBD1, and absent DNA this call remains unverified. Germline V gives CDR1 MNHEY, CDR2 SMNVEV (reference sequence). The CDR3 covers 16 residues.

The rearrangement joins TRBV7-2 to TRBJ2-5. CDR1 is SGHTA, CDR2 FQGNSA, per germline. This CDR3 has 15 amino acids. The chain's CDR3 is CASSLSGGRQETQYF.

CDR3 amino acids: CASSESHRGSGDTQYF. The chain uses TRBV6-1 and TRBJ2-3; absent DNA, TCRdb's TRBD1 call cannot be checked. Germline V CDR1 and CDR2: MNHNS, SASEGT. The CDR3 spans 16 residues.

This chain uses TRBV7-9 with TRBJ1-1; there is no DNA to check the TCRdb D call of TRBD1. Germline values: CDR1 SEHNR, CDR2 FQNEAQ (reference sequence). This CDR3 has 17 amino acids. The CDR3 sequence is CASSSQALGGERTEAFF.